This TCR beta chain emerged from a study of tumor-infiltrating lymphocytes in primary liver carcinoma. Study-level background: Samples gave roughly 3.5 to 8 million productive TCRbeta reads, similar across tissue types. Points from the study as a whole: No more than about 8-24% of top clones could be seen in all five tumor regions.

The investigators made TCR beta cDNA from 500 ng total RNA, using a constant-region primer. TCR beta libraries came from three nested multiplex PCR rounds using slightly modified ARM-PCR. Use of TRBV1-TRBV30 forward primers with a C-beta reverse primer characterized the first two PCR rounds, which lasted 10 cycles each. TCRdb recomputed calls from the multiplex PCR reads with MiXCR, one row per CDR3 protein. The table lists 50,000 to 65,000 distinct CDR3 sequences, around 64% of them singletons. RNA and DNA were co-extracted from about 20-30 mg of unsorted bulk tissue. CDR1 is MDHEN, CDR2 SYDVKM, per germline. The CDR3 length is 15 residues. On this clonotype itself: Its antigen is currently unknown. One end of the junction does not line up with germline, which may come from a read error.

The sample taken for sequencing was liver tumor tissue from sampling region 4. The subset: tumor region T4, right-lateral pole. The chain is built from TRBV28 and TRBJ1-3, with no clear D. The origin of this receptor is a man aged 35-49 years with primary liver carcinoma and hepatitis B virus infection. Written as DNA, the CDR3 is TGTGACAGCAGTCCCCCGACATGGTGGGGAAACACCATATATTTT. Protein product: CDSSPPTWWGNTIYF.